This TCR beta chain was sequenced for a study of blood T cell repertoires in COVID-19. Sequencing was performed with immunoSEQ multiplex PCR; in TCRdb, only in-frame clones are kept and a portion is missing. Of some 400,000 clones detected, nearly 90% appear once; the ten largest clones hold around 7%. The V gene lost 4 bases and the J gene lost 5 bases, with 10 bases spanning the gap. The CDR3 has 13 amino acids. Germline V CDR1 and CDR2: SGHDT, YYEEEE. The clonotype originates from a man between 18 and 29 years old with active or convalescent COVID-19. The V call is TRBV5-6, the J call TRBJ1-5, with D maybe TRBD1 (5 bases). Sequenced input: peripheral blood. In DNA, the CDR3 is TGTGCCAGCAGCACAGGAAAGGATCAGCCCCAGCATTTT. It codes for CASSTGKDQPQHF.